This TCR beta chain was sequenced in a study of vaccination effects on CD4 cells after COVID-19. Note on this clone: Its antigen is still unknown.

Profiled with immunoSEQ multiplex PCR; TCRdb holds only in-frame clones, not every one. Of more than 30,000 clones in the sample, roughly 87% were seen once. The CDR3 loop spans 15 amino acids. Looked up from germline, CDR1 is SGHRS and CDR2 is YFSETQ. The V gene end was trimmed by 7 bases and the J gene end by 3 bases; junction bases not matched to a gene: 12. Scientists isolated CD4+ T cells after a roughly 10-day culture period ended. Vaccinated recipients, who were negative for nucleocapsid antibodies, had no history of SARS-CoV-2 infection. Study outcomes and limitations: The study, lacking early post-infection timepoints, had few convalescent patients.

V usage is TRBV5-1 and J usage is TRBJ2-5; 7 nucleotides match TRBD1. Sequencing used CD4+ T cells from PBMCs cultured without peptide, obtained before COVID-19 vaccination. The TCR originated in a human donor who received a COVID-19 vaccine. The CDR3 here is CASQHSGDSEETQYF. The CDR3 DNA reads TGCGCCAGCCAGCATTCCGGGGACAGTGAAGAGACCCAGTACTTC.